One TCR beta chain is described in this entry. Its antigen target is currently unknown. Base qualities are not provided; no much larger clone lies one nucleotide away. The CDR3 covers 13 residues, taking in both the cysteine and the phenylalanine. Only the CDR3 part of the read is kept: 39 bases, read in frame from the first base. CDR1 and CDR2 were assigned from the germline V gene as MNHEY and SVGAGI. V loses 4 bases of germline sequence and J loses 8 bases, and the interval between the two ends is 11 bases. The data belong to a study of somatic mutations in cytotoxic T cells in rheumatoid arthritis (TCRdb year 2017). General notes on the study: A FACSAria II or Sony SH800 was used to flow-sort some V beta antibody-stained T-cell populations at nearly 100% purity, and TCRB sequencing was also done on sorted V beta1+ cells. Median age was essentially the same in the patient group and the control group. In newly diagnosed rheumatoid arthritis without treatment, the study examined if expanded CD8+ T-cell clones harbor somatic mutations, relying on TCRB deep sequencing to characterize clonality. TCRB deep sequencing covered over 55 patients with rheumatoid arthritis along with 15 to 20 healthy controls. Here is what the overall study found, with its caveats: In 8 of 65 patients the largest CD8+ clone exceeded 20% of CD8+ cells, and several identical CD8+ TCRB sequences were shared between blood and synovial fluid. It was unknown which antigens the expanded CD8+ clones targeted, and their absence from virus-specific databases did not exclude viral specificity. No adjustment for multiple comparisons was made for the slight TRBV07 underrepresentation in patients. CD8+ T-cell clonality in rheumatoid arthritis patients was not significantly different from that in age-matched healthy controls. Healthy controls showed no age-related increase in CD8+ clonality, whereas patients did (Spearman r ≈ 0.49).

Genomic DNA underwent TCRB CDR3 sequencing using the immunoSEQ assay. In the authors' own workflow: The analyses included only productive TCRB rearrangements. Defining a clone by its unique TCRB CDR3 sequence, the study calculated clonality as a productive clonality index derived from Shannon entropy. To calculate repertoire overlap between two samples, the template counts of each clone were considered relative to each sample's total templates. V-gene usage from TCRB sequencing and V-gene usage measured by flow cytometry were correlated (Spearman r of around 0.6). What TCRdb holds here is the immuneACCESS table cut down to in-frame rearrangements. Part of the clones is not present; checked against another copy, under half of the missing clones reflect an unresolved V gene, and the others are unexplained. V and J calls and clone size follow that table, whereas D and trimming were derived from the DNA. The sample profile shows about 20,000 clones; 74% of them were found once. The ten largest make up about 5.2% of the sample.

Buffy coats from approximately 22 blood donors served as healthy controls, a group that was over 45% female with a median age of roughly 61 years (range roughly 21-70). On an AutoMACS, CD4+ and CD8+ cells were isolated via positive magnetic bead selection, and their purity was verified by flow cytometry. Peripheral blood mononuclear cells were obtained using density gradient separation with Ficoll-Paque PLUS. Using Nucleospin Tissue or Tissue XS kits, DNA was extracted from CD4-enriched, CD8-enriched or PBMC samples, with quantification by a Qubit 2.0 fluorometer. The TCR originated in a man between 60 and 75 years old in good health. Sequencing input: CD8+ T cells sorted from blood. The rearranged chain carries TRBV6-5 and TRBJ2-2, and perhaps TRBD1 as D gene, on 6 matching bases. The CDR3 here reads CASSWKQGGELFF. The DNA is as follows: TGTGCCAGCAGTTGGAAACAGGGAGGGGAGCTGTTTTTT.